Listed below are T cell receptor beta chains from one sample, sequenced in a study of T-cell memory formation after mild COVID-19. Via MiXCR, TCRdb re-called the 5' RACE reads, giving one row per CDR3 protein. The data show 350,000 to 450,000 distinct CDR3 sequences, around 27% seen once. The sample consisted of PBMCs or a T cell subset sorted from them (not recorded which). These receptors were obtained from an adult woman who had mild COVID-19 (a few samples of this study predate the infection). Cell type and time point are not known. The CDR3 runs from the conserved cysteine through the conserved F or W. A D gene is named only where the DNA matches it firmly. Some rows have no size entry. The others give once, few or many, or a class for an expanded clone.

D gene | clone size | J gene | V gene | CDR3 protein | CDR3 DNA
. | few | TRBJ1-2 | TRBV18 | CASALGLQATYGYTF | TGTGCCAGCGCTCTCGGCTTACAGGCCACCTATGGCTACACCTTC
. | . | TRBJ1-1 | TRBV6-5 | CASSYGGHLTAFF | TGTGCCAGCAGTTACGGGGGGCACTTGACTGCTTTCTTT
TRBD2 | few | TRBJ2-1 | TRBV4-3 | CASSQEGAGEESEQFF | TGCGCCAGCAGCCAAGAAGGCGCGGGAGAAGAAAGTGAGCAGTTCTTC
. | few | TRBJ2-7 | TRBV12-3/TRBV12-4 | CASSFIVKTYEQYF | TGTGCCAGCAGTTTTATCGTTAAGACCTACGAGCAGTACTTC
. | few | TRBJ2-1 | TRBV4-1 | CASTRITGGRSYNEQFF | TGCGCCAGCACCAGAATCACCGGGGGGCGCTCCTACAATGAGCAGTTCTTC
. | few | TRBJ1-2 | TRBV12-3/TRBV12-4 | CASSLLIEYGYTF | TGTGCCAGCAGTTTATTAATAGAATATGGCTACACCTTC
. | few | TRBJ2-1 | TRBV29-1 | CSVELGIEQFF | TGCAGCGTTGAATTAGGGATCGAGCAGTTCTTC
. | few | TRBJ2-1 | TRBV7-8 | CASSISYSAASYNEQFF | TGTGCCAGCAGCATATCCTACTCCGCTGCGTCATACAATGAGCAGTTCTTC
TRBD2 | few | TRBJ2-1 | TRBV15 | CATSRSGRDYNEQFF | TGTGCCACCAGCAGAAGCGGGAGGGATTACAATGAGCAGTTCTTC
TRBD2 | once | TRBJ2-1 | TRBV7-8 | CASSRPGLAGGLGEQFF | TGTGCCAGCAGCAGGCCGGGACTAGCGGGGGGGCTCGGTGAGCAGTTCTTC
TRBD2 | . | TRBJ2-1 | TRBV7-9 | CASSLGTSGDSTEQFF | TGTGCCAGCAGCTTGGGGACTAGCGGGGATTCTACTGAGCAGTTCTTC
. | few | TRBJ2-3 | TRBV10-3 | CAISGGGTDTQYF | TGTGCCATCAGTGGGGGAGGCACAGATACGCAGTATTTT
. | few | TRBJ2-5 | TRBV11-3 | CASSLGPMEVETQYF | TGTGCCAGCAGCTTAGGGCCCATGGAAGTCGAGACCCAGTACTTC
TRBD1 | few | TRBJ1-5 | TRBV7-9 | CASSLAIPGQGPSSNQPQHF | TGTGCCAGCAGCTTAGCGATACCGGGACAGGGGCCTTCAAGCAATCAGCCCCAGCATTTT
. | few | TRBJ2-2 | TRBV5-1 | CASNGFTGELFF | TGCGCCAGCAATGGATTCACCGGGGAGCTGTTTTTT
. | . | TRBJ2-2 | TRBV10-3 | CAISDSAGDTGELYF | TGTGCCATCAGTGATTCTGCGGGGGACACCGGGGAGCTGTATTTT
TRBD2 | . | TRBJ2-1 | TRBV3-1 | CASSQDLRTGGGVYNEQFF | TGTGCCAGCAGCCAAGATCTTAGAACGGGCGGGGGTGTCTACAATGAGCAGTTCTTC
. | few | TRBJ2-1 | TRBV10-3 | CAISLTATSSYNEQFF | TGTGCCATCAGCCTGACAGCAACTAGCTCCTACAATGAGCAGTTCTTC
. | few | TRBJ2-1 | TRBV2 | CASSDETYNEQFF | TGTGCCAGCAGTGACGAGACCTACAATGAGCAGTTCTTC
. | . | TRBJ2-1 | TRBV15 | CATSTRLPPVNEQFF | TGTGCCACCAGCACCCGACTCCCCCCCGTCAATGAGCAGTTCTTC
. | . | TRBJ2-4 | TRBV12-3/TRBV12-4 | CASSLGSRGKLAKNIQYF | TGTGCCAGCAGTTTAGGTAGTCGAGGCAAACTAGCCAAAAACATTCAGTACTTC
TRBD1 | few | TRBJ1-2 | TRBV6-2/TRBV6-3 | CASSYSKGTGTYGYTF | TGTGCCAGCAGTTACTCGAAGGGGACAGGGACCTATGGCTACACCTTC
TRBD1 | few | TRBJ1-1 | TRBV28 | CASRQWDRTNTEAFF | TGTGCCAGCAGACAATGGGACAGGACGAACACTGAAGCTTTCTTT
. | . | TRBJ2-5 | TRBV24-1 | CATSVRFGGREETQYF | TGTGCCACCAGTGTTCGTTTTGGGGGCCGGGAAGAGACCCAGTACTTC
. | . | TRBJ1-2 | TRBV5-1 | CASSRTGTYYGYTF | TGCGCCAGCAGCCGTACAGGGACCTACTATGGCTACACCTTC
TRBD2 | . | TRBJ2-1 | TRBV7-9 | CASSALAGEVSTYNEQFF | TGTGCCAGCAGCGCCCTAGCGGGAGAGGTCAGCACCTACAATGAGCAGTTCTTC
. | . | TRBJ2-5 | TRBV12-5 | CASGSGTLNQETQYF | TGTGCTAGTGGTTCCGGGACCCTCAACCAAGAGACCCAGTACTTC
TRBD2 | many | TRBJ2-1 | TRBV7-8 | CASSPPWGGGPSSNEQFF | TGTGCCAGCAGCCCACCCTGGGGGGGAGGCCCCTCGTCTAATGAGCAGTTCTTC
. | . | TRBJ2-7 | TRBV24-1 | CATSSNPGTDYEQYF | TGTGCCACCAGTTCAAACCCCGGGACTGACTACGAGCAGTACTTC
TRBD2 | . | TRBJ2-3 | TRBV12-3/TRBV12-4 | CASSLVLAGATQYF | TGTGCCAGCAGTTTAGTACTAGCGGGAGCTACGCAGTATTTT
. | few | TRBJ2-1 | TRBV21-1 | CASSNELSDNEQFF | TGTGCCAGCAGCAACGAGCTATCCGACAATGAGCAGTTCTTC
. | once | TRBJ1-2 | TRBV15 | CATSPLRSYGYTF | TGTGCCACCAGCCCACTCCGGAGCTATGGCTACACCTTC
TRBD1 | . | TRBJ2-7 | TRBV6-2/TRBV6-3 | CASSWTGLGEQYF | TGTGCCAGCAGTTGGACAGGGCTGGGCGAGCAGTACTTC
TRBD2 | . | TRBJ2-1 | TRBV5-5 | CASSLGPGLAVYNEQFF | TGTGCCAGCAGCTTGGGGCCGGGACTAGCGGTATACAATGAGCAGTTCTTC
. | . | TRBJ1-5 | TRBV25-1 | CASSGQGVQPQHF | TGTGCCAGCAGTGGGCAGGGTGTTCAGCCCCAGCATTTT
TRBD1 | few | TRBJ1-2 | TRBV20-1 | CSARKVGQGDYGYTF | TGCAGTGCTAGAAAAGTGGGACAGGGGGACTATGGCTACACCTTC
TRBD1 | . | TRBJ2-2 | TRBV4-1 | CASSLSDRGIGGELFF | TGCGCCAGCAGCCTCTCGGACAGGGGAATTGGCGGGGAGCTGTTTTTT
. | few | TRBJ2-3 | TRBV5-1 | CASSPGPGADTQYF | TGCGCCAGCAGCCCGGGGCCCGGGGCAGATACGCAGTATTTT
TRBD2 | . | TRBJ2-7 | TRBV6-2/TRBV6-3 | CASSGGLAALDEQYF | TGTGCCAGCAGCGGGGGACTAGCGGCCCTGGACGAGCAGTACTTC
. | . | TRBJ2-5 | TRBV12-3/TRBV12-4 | CASSWAGVSGTQYF | TGTGCCAGCAGTTGGGCCGGGGTGTCGGGGACCCAGTACTTC
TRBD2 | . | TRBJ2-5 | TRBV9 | CASSVGLAGLQETQYF | TGTGCCAGCAGCGTCGGACTAGCGGGGCTTCAAGAGACCCAGTACTTC
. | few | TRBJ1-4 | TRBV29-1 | CSVVAGTDAKLFF | TGCAGCGTTGTTGCAGGGACCGACGCAAAACTGTTTTTT
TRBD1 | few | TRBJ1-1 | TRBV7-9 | CASSLGQSNTEAFF | TGTGCCAGCAGCTTGGGACAGAGTAACACTGAAGCTTTCTTT
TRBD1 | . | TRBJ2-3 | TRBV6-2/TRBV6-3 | CASREGQGATDTQYF | TGTGCCAGCAGGGAAGGACAGGGGGCAACAGATACGCAGTATTTT
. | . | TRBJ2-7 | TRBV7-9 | CASSLAPGDTWSSYEQYF | TGTGCCAGCAGCTTAGCCCCCGGGGACACCTGGAGCTCCTACGAGCAGTACTTC
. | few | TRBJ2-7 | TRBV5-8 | CASSLAEGVSPHEQYF | TGTGCCAGCAGCTTGGCGGAGGGGGTGTCCCCCCACGAGCAGTACTTC
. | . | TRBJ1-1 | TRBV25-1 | CASSEYGRNTEAFF | TGTGCCAGCAGTGAATATGGGAGGAACACTGAAGCTTTCTTT
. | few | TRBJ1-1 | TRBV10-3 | CAIIPEHAHEAFF | TGTGCCATCATACCCGAACATGCTCATGAAGCTTTCTTT
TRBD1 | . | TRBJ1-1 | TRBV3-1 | CASSTRQGGNTEAFF | TGTGCCAGCAGCACCCGACAGGGGGGGAACACTGAAGCTTTCTTT
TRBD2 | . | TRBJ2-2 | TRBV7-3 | CASSGLAGVTGELFF | TGTGCCAGCAGCGGACTAGCGGGAGTCACCGGGGAGCTGTTTTTT
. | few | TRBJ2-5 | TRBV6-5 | CASSYQRGGQETQYF | TGTGCCAGCAGTTATCAACGTGGGGGCCAAGAGACCCAGTACTTC
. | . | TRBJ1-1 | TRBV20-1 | CSGLGGNTEAFF | TGCAGTGGACTGGGGGGAAACACTGAAGCTTTCTTT
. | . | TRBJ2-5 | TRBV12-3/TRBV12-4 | CASSTPSAYQETQYF | TGTGCCAGCAGCACTCCCTCAGCGTACCAAGAGACCCAGTACTTC
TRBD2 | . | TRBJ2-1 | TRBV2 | CASSVAGGLGDEQFF | TGTGCCAGCAGTGTAGCGGGAGGCCTCGGCGATGAGCAGTTCTTC
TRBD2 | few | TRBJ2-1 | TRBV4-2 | CASSQPRTSPNEQFF | TGTGCCAGCAGCCAACCTCGGACTAGCCCAAATGAGCAGTTCTTC
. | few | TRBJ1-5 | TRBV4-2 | CASSQDAVGWGNQPQHF | TGTGCCAGCAGCCAAGATGCGGTTGGATGGGGCAATCAGCCCCAGCATTTT
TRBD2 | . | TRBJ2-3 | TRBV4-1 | CASSQDTSGWVPSTDTQYF | TGCGCCAGCAGCCAAGATACTAGCGGATGGGTCCCAAGCACAGATACGCAGTATTTT
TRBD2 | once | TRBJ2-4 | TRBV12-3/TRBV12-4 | CASSSPRGGAKNIQYF | TGTGCCAGCAGTTCCCCCCGGGGGGGGGCCAAAAACATTCAGTACTTC
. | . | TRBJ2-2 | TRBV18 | CASSPLQGSDTGELFF | TGTGCCAGCTCACCACTCCAGGGGTCGGACACCGGGGAGCTGTTTTTT
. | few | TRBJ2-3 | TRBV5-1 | CASSRAPGISTDTQYF | TGCGCCAGCAGCCGGGCCCCAGGAATTAGCACAGATACGCAGTATTTT